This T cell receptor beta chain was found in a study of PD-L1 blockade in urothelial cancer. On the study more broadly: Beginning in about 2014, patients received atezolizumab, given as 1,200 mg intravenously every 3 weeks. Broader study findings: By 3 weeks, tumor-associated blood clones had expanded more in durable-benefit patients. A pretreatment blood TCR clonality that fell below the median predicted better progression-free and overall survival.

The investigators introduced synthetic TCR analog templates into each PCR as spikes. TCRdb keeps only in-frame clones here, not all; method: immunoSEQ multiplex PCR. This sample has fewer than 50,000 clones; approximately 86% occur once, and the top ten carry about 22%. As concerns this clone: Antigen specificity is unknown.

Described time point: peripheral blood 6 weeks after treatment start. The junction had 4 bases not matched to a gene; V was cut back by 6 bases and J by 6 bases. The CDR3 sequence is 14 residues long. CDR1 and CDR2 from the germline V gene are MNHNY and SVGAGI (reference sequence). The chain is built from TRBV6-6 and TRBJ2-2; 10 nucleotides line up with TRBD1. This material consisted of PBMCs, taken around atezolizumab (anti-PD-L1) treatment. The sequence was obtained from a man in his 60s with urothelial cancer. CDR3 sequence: CASRGTGEAGELFF. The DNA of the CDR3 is TGTGCCAGCAGGGGGACAGGGGAAGCCGGGGAGCTGTTTTTT.